This record looks at one TCR beta chain sequence and its context. Antigen specificity is unknown. The sample comes from a study of shared clonotypes between healthy human individuals. At the level of the study: CD4 naive cells filled three plates per donor, CD4 memory three, CD8 naive two and CD8 memory one. General study findings and limits: The study drew on few donors, limiting represented genetic and exposure-history diversity.

V was cut by 2 bases and J by 8 bases, with 9 bases left in between. CDR3 length: 13 residues. Germline V lookup: CDR1 SGHTA, CDR2 FQGNSA. Assay used: immunoSEQ multiplex PCR; TCRdb lists only in-frame clones, some missing. The repertoire holds 550,000 to 800,000 clones, with around two thirds as singletons. This TCR derives from a woman in her 30s in good health. This chain links TRBV7-2 with TRBJ2-2, with a possible D match to TRBD2 (5 bases). The sample consisted of memory CD4+ T cells sorted from blood. The sample's subset: CD45RA-negative fraction. DNA for the CDR3: TGTGCCAGCAGCTTATGGTTAGCGGGGGAGCTGTTTTTT. Protein product: CASSLWLAGELFF. The full variable domain, completed using reference TRBV7-2 and TRBJ2-2, is GAGVSQSPSNKVTEKGKDVELRCDPISGHTALYWYRQSLGQGLEFLIYFQGNSAPDKSGLPSDRFSAERTGGSVSTLTIQRTQQEDSAVYLCASSLWLAGELFFGEGSRLTVL.